This T cell receptor beta chain was recorded in a study of cytotoxic CD8 clonotypes in ibrutinib-treated CLL. Looked up from germline, CDR1 is SGDLS and CDR2 is YYNGEE. V was pared by 0 bases and J by 0 bases, with 10 bases between. This CDR3 is built from 16 residues. Here immunoSEQ multiplex PCR was the method, and the copy in TCRdb shows in-frame clones only, minus some. The sample shows about 28,000 clones, roughly 57% of them seen only once. The sequences come from PBMCs, collected before ibrutinib treatment. The receptor's source is a human donor with chronic lymphocytic leukemia. The chain combines TRBV9 with TRBJ2-1; D is unclear. This CDR3 reads CASSVVGDSSYNEQFF. CDR3 nucleotides: TGTGCCAGCAGCGTAGTTGGCGATAGCTCCTACAATGAGCAGTTCTTC.